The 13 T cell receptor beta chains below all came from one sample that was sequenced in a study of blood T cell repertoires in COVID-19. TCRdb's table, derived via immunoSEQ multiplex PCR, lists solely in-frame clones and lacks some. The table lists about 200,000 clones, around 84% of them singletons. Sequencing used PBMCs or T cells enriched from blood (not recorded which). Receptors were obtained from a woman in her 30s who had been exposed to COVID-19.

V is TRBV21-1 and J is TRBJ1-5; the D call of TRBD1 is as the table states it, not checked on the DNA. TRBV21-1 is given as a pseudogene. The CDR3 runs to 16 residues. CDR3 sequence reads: CASSNDSQYSNQPQHF. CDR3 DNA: TGTGCCAGCAGCAACGACAGCCAGTATAGCAATCAGCCCCAGCATTTT.

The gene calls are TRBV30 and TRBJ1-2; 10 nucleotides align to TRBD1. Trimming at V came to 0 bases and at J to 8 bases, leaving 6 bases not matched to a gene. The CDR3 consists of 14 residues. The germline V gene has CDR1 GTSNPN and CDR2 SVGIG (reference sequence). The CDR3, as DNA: TGTGCCTGGAGTGTAGGACAGGGGGGGTACGGCTACACCTTC. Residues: CAWSVGQGGYGYTF.

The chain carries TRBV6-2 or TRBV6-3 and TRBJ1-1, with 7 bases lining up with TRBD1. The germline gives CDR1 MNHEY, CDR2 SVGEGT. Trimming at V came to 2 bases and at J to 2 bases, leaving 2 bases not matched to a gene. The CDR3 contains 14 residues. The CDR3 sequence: CASSYGQVNTEAFF. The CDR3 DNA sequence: TGTGCCAGCAGTTACGGACAGGTCAACACTGAAGCTTTCTTT.

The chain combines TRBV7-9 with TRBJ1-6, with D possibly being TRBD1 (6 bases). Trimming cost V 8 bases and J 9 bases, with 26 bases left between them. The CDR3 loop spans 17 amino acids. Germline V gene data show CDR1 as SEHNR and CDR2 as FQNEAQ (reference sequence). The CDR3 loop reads CASSGGLWVNGGSPLHF. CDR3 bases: TGTGCCAGCTCGGGGGGGCTGTGGGTAAATGGTGGTTCACCCCTCCACTTT. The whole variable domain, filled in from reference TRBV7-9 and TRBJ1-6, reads DTGVSQNPRHKITKRGQNVTFRCDPISEHNRLYWYRQTLGQGPEFLTYFQNEAQLEKSRLLSDRFSAERPKGSFSTLEIQRTEQGDSAMYLCASSGGLWVNGGSPLHFGNGTRLTVT.

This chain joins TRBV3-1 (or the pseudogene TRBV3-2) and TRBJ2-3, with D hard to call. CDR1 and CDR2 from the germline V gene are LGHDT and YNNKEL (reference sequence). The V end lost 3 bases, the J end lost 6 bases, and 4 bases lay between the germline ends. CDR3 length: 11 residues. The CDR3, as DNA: TGTGCCAGCAGCCACGGGGATACGCAGTATTTT. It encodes CASSHGDTQYF.

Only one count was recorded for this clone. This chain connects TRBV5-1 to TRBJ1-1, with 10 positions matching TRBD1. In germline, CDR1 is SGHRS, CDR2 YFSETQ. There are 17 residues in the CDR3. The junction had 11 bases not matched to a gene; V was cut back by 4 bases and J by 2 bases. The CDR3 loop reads CASSATGGTVSNTEAFF. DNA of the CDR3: TGCGCCAGCAGCGCGACAGGGGGCACCGTCTCAAACACTGAAGCTTTCTTT.

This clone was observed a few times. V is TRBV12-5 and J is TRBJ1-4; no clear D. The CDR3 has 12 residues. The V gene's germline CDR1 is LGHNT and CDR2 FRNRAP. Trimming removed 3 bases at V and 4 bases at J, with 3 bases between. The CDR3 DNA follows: TGTGCTAGTGGTTTCTATAATGAAAAACTGTTTTTT. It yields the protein CASGFYNEKLFF. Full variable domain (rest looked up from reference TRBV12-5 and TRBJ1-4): DARVTQTPRHKVTEMGQEVTMRCQPILGHNTVFWYRQTMMQGLELLAYFRNRAPLDDSGMPKDRFSAEMPDATLATLKIQPSEPRDSAVYFCASGFYNEKLFFGSGTQLSVL.

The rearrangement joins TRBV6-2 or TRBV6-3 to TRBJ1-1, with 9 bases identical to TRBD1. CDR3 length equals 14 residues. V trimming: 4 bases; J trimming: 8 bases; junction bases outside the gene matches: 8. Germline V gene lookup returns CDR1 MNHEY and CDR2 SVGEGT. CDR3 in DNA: TGTGCCAGCAGTTTCGGACAGGGGTTGAAAGAAGCTTTCTTT. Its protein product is CASSFGQGLKEAFF.

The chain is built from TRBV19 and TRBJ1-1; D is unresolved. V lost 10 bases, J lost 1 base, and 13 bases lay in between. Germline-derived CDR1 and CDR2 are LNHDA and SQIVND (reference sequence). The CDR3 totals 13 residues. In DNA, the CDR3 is TGTGCCACCCACTCGGGTAGGAACACTGAAGCTTTCTTT. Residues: CATHSGRNTEAFF.

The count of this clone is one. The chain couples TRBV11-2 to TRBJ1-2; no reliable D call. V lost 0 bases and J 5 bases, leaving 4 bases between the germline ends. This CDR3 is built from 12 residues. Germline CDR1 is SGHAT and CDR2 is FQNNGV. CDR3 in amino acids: CASSLDRYGYTF. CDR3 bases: TGTGCCAGCAGCTTAGATCGGTATGGCTACACCTTC.

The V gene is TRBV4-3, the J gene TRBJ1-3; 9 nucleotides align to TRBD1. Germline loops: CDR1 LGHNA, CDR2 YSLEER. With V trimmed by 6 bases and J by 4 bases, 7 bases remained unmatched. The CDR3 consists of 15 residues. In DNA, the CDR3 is TGCGCCAGCAGTCCCGACAGGGGGGGAGGAAACACCATATATTTT. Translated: CASSPDRGGGNTIYF.

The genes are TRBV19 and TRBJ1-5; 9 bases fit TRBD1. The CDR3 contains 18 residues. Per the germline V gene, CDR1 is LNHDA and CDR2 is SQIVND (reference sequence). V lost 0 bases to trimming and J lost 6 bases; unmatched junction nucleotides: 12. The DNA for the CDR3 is TGTGCCAGTAGTATAGATCGTGGAGGGACAGGGTTAGTTCAGCCCCAGCATTTT. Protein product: CASSIDRGGTGLVQPQHF. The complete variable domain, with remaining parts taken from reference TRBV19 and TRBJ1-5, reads DGGITQSPKYLFRKEGQNVTLSCEQNLNHDAMYWYRQDPGQGLRLIYYSQIVNDFQKGDIAEGYSVSREKKESFPLTVTSAQKNPTAFYLCASSIDRGGTGLVQPQHFGDGTRLSIL.

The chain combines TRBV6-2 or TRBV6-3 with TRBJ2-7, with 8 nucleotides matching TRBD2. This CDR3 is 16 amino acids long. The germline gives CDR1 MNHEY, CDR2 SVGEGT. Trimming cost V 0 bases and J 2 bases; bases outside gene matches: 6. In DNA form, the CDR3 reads TGTGCCAGCAGTTACTCCGCGGGGGGTCGAACCTACGAGCAGTACTTC. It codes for CASSYSAGGRTYEQYF.